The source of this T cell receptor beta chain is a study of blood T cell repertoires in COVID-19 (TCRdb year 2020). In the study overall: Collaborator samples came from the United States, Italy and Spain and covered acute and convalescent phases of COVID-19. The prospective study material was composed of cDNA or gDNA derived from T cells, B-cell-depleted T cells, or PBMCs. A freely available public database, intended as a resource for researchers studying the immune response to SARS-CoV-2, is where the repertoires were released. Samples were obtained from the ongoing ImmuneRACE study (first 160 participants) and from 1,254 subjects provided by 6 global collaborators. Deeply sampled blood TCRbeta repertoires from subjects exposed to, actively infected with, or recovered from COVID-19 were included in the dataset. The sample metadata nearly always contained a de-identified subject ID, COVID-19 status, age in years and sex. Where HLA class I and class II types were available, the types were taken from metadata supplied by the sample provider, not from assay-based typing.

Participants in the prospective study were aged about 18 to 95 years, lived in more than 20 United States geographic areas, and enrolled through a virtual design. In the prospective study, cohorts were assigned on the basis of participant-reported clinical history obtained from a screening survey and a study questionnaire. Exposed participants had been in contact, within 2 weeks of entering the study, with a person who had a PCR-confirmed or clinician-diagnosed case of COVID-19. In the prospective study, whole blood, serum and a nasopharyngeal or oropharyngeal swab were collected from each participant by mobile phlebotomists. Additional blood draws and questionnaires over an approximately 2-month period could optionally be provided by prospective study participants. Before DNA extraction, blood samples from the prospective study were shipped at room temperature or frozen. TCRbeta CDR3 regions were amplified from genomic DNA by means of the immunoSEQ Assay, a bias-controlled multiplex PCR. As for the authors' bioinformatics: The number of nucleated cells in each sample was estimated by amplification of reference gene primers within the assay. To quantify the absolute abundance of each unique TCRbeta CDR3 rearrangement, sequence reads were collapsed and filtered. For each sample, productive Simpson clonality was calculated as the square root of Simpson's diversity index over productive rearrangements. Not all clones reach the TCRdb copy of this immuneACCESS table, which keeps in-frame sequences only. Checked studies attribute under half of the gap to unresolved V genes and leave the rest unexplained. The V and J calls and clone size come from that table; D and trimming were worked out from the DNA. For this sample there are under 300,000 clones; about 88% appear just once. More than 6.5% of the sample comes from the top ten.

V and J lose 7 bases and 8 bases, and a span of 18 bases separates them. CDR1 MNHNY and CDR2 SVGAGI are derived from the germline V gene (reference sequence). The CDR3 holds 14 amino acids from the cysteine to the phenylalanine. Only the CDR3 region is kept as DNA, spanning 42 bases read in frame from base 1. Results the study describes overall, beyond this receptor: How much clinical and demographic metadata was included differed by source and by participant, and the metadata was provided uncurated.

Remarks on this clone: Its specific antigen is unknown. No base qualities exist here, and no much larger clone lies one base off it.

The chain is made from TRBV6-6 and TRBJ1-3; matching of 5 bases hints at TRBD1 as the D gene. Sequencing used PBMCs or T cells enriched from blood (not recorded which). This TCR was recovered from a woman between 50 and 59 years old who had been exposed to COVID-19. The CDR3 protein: CASTTGAGGDTIYF. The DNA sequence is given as TGTGCCAGCACCACAGGAGCTGGAGGGGACACCATATATTTT.